These T cell receptor beta chains were read from a single sample in a study of T-cell memory formation after mild COVID-19. Each CDR3 protein is one row after TCRdb ran MiXCR on the 5' RACE reads. The data hold fewer than 550,000 distinct CDR3 sequences, with about 20% observed a single time. Sequenced: PBMCs or a T cell subset sorted from them (not recorded which). These receptors all come from an adult woman who had mild COVID-19 (a few samples of this study predate the infection). Cell type and time point are not known. The CDR3 runs from the conserved cysteine through the conserved F or W. D genes are given only for firm matches. Part of the rows lack a size; the others show once, few, many or a class for expanded clones.

j_gene | v_gene | d_gene | abundance | CDR3aa | CDR3nt
TRBJ1-2 | TRBV20-1 | - | few | CSASVQNYGYTF | TGCAGTGCTAGTGTACAGAACTATGGCTACACCTTC
TRBJ1-1 | TRBV10-3 | - | few | CAISHDRGGDTEAFF | TGTGCCATCAGCCATGACCGAGGGGGGGACACTGAAGCTTTCTTT
TRBJ2-1 | TRBV7-2 | - | - | CASTAGGVNEQFF | TGTGCCAGCACCGCCGGGGGCGTGAATGAGCAGTTCTTC
TRBJ1-1 | TRBV5-6 | - | many | CASSSVGGGRNTEAFF | TGTGCCAGCAGCTCCGTTGGAGGCGGGAGGAACACTGAAGCTTTCTTT
TRBJ2-1 | TRBV7-8 | TRBD1 | few | CASSYGQAAEQFF | TGTGCCAGCAGCTATGGACAGGCGGCTGAGCAGTTCTTC
TRBJ1-1 | TRBV11-2 | - | - | CASSLDRFSVSF | TGTGCCAGCAGCTTAGACAGGTTTTCGGTCTCGTTT
TRBJ2-2 | TRBV5-6 | TRBD1 | few | CASSFYRGANTGELFF | TGTGCCAGCAGCTTCTACAGGGGGGCTAACACCGGGGAGCTGTTTTTT
TRBJ1-5 | TRBV7-9 | - | few | CASSVGGVRQPQHF | TGTGCCAGCAGCGTTGGGGGGGTCCGTCAGCCCCAGCATTTT
TRBJ2-7 | TRBV7-6 | TRBD1 | few | CASSPLRDRNYEQYF | TGTGCCAGCAGCCCCCTACGGGACAGGAACTACGAGCAGTACTTC
TRBJ2-5 | TRBV12-3/TRBV12-4 | TRBD1 | few | CASSPRTGGGQETQYF | TGTGCCAGCAGTCCAAGGACAGGGGGCGGCCAAGAGACCCAGTACTTC
TRBJ1-1 | TRBV5-1 | - | few | CASSSSGAQGNTEAFF | TGCGCCAGCAGCTCCTCGGGGGCGCAAGGGAACACTGAAGCTTTCTTT
TRBJ2-3 | TRBV10-3 | - | - | CAIRDRIGDTQYF | TGTGCCATCAGGGATAGGATCGGAGATACGCAGTATTTT
TRBJ2-7 | TRBV7-8 | TRBD1 | few | CASSLRQGAYEQYF | TGTGCCAGCAGCCTTCGACAGGGTGCCTACGAGCAGTACTTC
TRBJ2-5 | TRBV5-1 | TRBD1 | - | CASSSPGTGEETQYF | TGCGCCAGCAGCTCCCCCGGGACAGGAGAAGAGACCCAGTACTTC
TRBJ2-2 | TRBV7-7 | TRBD2 | few | CASSSSSGGPNTGELFF | TGTGCCAGCAGCTCTTCTAGCGGGGGTCCGAACACCGGGGAGCTGTTTTTT
TRBJ2-5 | TRBV7-6 | - | - | CASRSGGAVKETQYF | TGTGCCAGCAGGTCCGGCGGGGCGGTTAAAGAGACCCAGTACTTC
TRBJ2-7 | TRBV5-1 | TRBD1 | - | CASSLAGTGMGEQYF | TGCGCCAGCAGCTTGGCCGGGACAGGGATGGGCGAGCAGTACTTC
TRBJ2-3 | TRBV12-3/TRBV12-4 | TRBD2 | few | CASSLPGLAGTDTQYF | TGTGCCAGCAGTTTACCGGGACTAGCAGGCACGGATACGCAGTATTTT
TRBJ2-1 | TRBV7-9 | - | few | CASSSRPLRPESSEQFF | TGTGCCAGCAGCTCCCGCCCACTACGACCAGAGAGTTCTGAGCAGTTCTTC
TRBJ2-2 | TRBV29-1 | - | few | CSVLAEANTGELFF | TGCAGCGTTTTGGCGGAGGCGAACACCGGGGAGCTGTTTTTT
TRBJ2-3 | TRBV7-2 | - | - | CASGRVADTQYF | TGTGCCAGCGGAAGGGTTGCCGATACGCAGTATTTT
TRBJ2-1 | TRBV10-3 | - | few | CAISGGSGRFNEQFF | TGTGCCATCAGTGGGGGGTCGGGTAGATTCAATGAGCAGTTCTTC
TRBJ1-2 | TRBV5-1 | - | few | CASSFGPGSYGYTF | TGCGCCAGCAGCTTTGGCCCGGGGAGCTATGGCTACACCTTC
TRBJ1-1 | TRBV6-5 | - | few | CASSDPRGGGSTEAFF | TGTGCCAGCAGTGACCCGCGGGGTGGGGGGAGCACTGAAGCTTTCTTT
TRBJ1-1 | TRBV12-3/TRBV12-4 | - | - | CASSTLLDTEAFF | TGTGCCAGCAGTACTCTCCTGGACACTGAAGCTTTCTTT
TRBJ2-1 | TRBV5-1 | TRBD2 | - | CASRRGGEVYNEQFF | TGCGCCAGCAGACGTGGGGGGGAAGTGTACAATGAGCAGTTCTTC
TRBJ2-5 | TRBV5-1 | - | - | CASRTDLVETQYF | TGCGCCAGCCGGACAGACCTCGTGGAGACCCAGTACTTC
TRBJ1-2 | TRBV7-6 | - | - | CASSLSGRTDPNYGYTF | TGTGCCAGCAGCTTATCGGGGCGGACTGACCCTAACTATGGCTACACCTTC
TRBJ1-5 | TRBV7-9 | - | many | CASSSDRAPNQPQHF | TGTGCCAGCAGTTCCGACAGAGCCCCTAATCAGCCCCAGCATTTT
TRBJ1-1 | TRBV5-1 | - | few | CASSLGSDDTEAFF | TGCGCCAGCAGCTTGGGATCGGATGACACTGAAGCTTTCTTT
TRBJ2-7 | TRBV4-1 | - | - | CASSQVLPYEQYF | TGCGCCAGCAGCCAAGTATTACCATACGAGCAGTACTTC
TRBJ2-5 | TRBV5-1 | - | few | CASSLIGGGRETQYF | TGCGCCAGCAGCTTGATCGGGGGAGGCCGAGAGACCCAGTACTTC
TRBJ2-7 | TRBV20-1 | - | few | CSAREMSIGAYEQYF | TGCAGTGCTAGAGAAATGAGCATTGGGGCCTACGAGCAGTACTTC
TRBJ2-1 | TRBV18 | - | few | CASSPGVAESNEQFF | TGTGCCAGCTCACCAGGGGTAGCGGAGAGCAATGAGCAGTTCTTC
TRBJ2-1 | TRBV12-3/TRBV12-4 | - | many | CASSLPGLAREQFF | TGTGCCAGCAGTCTTCCGGGCCTAGCCCGGGAGCAGTTCTTC
TRBJ1-2 | TRBV11-2 | TRBD1 | few | CASSSSGTGNYGYTF | TGTGCCAGCAGCTCTTCCGGGACAGGGAACTATGGCTACACCTTC
TRBJ2-7 | TRBV7-3 | - | - | CASSFDLLNEQYF | TGTGCCAGCAGCTTCGACCTGTTGAACGAGCAGTACTTC
TRBJ2-1 | TRBV24-1 | TRBD2 | - | CATSDLGLAGYNEQFF | TGTGCCACCAGTGACCTGGGACTAGCGGGTTACAATGAGCAGTTCTTC
TRBJ1-1 | TRBV7-8 | TRBD1 | - | CASSFPTRTGPSEAFF | TGTGCCAGCAGCTTTCCCACCCGGACAGGGCCTTCTGAAGCTTTCTTT
TRBJ2-3 | TRBV5-1 | - | few | CASSFGGPTDTQYF | TGCGCCAGCAGCTTCGGGGGACCCACAGATACGCAGTATTTT
TRBJ1-1 | TRBV15 | TRBD1 | many | CATSRGSGGITEAFF | TGTGCCACCAGCAGAGGATCAGGGGGGATCACTGAAGCTTTCTTT